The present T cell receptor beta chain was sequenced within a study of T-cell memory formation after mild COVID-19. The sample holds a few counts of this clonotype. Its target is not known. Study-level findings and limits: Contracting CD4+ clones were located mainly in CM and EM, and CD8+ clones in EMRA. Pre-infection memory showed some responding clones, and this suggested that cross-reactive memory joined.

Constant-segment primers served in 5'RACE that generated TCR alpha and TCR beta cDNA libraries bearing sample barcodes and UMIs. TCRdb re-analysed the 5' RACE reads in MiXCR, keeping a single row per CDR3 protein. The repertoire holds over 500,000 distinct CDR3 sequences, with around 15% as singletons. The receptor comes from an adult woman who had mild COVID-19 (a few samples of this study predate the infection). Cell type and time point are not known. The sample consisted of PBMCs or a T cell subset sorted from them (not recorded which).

CDR3 DNA sequence: TGTGCCAGCAGTCTAGCGGGAGTAAAGAACACTGAAGCTTTCTTT. It is translated as CASSLAGVKNTEAFF. The rearrangement links TRBV3-1 to TRBJ1-1; D ambiguous. Germline V gene lookup returns CDR1 LGHDT and CDR2 YNNKEL (reference sequence). The CDR3 extends over 15 amino acids. The ends were cut back, 6 bases at V and 1 base at J, with 15 bases in the middle.